These T cell receptor beta chains were read from a single sample in a study of Graves' ophthalmopathy and Graves' hyperthyroidism. TCRdb re-derived calls from the multiplex PCR reads in MiXCR, one entry per CDR3 protein. The table has 900,000 to 1,200,000 distinct CDR3 sequences, 35% to 45% seen once. The sample consisted of peripheral blood or thyroid tissue (not recorded which). These receptors were collected from an adult man with Graves' hyperthyroidism. The conserved cysteine and the conserved F or W are not part of the CDR3 here.

v_gene,j_gene,CDR3aa
TRBV2,TRBJ2-7,ASSVRQGESSSYEQY
TRBV7-9,TRBJ2-6,ASSSLADVLT
TRBV4-2,TRBJ2-2,ASSQDESNTGELF
TRBV10-3,TRBJ2-5,AVWAGTAETQY
TRBV12-3/TRBV12-4,TRBJ1-6,ASSSPQGRDNSPLH
TRBV28,TRBJ2-7,ASTTGGHEQY
TRBV6-6,TRBJ1-1,ASSTTGAVRTGPAEAF
TRBV24-1,TRBJ1-2,ATSAADTANYGYT
TRBV7-3,TRBJ1-2,TSSRKGQGDYGYT
TRBV5-1,TRBJ2-7,ASSLDRVASYEQY